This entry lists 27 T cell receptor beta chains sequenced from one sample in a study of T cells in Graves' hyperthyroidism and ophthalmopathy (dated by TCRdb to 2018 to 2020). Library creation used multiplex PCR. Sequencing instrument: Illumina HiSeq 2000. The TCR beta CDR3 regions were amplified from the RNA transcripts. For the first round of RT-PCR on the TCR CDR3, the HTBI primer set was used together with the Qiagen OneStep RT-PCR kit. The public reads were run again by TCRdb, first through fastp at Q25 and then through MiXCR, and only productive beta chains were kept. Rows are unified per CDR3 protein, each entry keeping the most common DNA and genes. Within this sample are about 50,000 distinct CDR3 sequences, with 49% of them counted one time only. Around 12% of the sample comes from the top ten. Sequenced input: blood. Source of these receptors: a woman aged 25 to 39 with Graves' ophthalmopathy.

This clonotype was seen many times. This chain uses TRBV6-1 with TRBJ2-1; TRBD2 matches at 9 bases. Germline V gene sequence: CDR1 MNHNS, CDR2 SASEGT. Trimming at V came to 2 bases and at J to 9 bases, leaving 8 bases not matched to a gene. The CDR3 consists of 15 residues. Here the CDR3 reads CASSEPGLAGFEQFF. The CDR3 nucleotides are TGTGCCAGCAGTGAACCGGGACTAGCTGGGTTTGAGCAGTTCTTC.

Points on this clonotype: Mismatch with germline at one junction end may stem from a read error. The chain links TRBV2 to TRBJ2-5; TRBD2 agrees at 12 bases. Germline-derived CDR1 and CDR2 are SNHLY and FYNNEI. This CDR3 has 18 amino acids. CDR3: CASSEVPSGRADPETPYF. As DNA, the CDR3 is TGTGCCAGCAGTGAAGTGCCTAGCGGGAGGGCTGATCCAGAGACCCCGTACTTC.

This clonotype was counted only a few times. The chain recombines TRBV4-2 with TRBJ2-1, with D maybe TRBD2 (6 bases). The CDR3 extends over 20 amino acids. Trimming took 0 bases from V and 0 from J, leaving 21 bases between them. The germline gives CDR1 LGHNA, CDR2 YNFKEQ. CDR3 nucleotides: TGTGCCAGCAGCCAAGATCTATTCCTACGGTTCGGGAGCTCCTACAATGAGCAGTTCTTC. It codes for CASSQDLFLRFGSSYNEQFF.

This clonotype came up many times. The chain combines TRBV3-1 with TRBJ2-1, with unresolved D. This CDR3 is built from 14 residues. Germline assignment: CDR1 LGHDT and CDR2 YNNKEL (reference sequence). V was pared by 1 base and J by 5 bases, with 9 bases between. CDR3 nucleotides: TGTGCCAGCAGCCAAGCTGGGCAGGACAATGAGCAGTTCTTC. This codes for CASSQAGQDNEQFF.

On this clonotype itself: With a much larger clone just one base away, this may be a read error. This CDR3 reads CASSLSGENPTDTQCF. CDR3 DNA: TGTGCCAGCAGTCTATCGGGGGAAAACCCTACAGATACGCAGTGTTTT. V and J are TRBV6-2 or TRBV6-3 and TRBJ2-3; a possible D gene is TRBD2 (6 bases). This CDR3 is built from 16 residues. Germline CDR1 and CDR2: MNHEY and SVGEGT.

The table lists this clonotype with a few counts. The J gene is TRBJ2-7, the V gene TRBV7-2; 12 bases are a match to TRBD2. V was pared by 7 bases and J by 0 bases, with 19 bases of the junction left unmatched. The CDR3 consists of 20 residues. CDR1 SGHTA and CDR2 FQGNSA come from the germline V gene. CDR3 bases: TGTGCCAGCACCGCACCCGCCGGGACTAGCGGGCGAATAAGCTCCTACGAGCAGTACTTC. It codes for CASTAPAGTSGRISSYEQYF.

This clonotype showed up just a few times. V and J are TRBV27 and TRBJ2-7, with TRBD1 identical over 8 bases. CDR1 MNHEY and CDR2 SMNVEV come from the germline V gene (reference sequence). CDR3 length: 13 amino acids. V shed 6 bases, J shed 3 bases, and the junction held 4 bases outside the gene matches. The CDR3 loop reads CASRATGVYEQYF. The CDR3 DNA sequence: TGTGCCAGCAGAGCGACAGGGGTCTACGAGCAGTACTTC.

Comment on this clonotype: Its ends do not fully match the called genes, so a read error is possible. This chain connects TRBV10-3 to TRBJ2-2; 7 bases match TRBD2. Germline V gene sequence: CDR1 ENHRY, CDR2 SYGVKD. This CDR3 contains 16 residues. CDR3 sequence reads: CAISAWTSIGTGELFF. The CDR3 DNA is TGTGCCATCAGTGCTTGGACTAGTATAGGTACCGGGGAGCTGTTTTTC.

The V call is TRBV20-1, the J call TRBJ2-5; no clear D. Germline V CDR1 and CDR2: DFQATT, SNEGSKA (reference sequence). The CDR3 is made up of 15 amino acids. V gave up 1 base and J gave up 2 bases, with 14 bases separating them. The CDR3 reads CSARGATARQETQYF. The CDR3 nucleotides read TGCAGTGCTAGAGGGGCCACAGCACGACAAGAGACCCAGTACTTC.

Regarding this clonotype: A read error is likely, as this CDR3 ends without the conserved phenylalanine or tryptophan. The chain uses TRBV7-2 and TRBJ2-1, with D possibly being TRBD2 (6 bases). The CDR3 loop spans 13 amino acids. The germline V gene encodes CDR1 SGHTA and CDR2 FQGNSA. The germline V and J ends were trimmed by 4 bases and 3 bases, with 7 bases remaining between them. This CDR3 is CASSSDYYNEQFL. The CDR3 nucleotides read TGTGCCAGCAGCTCGGACTACTACAATGAGCAGTTCCTC.

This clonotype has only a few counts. CDR3 amino acids: CASRGFQSNEKLFF. In DNA form, the CDR3 reads TGTGCCAGCAGGGGTTTTCAGTCTAATGAAAAACTGTTTTTT. The chain has TRBV28 and TRBJ1-4; D remains ambiguous. CDR3 size: 14 residues. Germline V gene sequence: CDR1 MDHEN, CDR2 SYDVKM. V lost 6 bases to trimming and J lost 3 bases, with 11 bases between them.

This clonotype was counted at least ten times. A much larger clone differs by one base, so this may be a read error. The CDR3 nucleotides are TGTGCCACCAGTGATGGGACTAGCGGGAGGAGGGGGTTCTTC. Amino acid sequence: CATSDGTSGRRGFF. The chain joins TRBV24-1 to TRBJ2-1; 15 bases align to TRBD2. Germline V gives CDR1 KGHDR, CDR2 SFDVKD. V shed 3 bases, J shed 15 bases, and the junction held 5 bases outside the gene matches. CDR3 size: 14 residues.

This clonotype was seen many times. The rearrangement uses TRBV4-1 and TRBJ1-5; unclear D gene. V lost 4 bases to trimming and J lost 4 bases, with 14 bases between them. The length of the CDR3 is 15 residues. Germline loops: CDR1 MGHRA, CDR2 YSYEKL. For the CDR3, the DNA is TGCGCCAGCAGCCCTTCCGGGCAGCCGAATCAGCCCCAGCATTTT. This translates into CASSPSGQPNQPQHF.

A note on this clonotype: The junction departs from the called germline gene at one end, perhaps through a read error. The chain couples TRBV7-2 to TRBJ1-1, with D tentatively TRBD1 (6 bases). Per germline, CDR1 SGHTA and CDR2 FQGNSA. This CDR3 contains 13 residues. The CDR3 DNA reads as TGTGCCAGCAGCTTCGGCGGGGGCGAGGAAGCTTCCTTT. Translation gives CASSFGGGEEASF.

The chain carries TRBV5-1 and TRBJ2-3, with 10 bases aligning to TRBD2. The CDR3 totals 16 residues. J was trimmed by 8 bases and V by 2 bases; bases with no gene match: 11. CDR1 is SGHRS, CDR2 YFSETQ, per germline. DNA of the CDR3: TGCGCCAGCAGCTTTACTCAGAGCGGGGGGGCCGGTACGCAGTATTTT. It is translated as CASSFTQSGGAGTQYF.

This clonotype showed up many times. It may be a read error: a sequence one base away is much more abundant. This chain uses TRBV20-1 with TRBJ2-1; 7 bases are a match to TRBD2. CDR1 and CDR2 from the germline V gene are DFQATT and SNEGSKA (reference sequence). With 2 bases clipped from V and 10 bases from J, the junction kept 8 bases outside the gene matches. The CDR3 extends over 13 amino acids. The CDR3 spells CSARNSGSCEQFF. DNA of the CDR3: TGCAGTGCTAGAAATAGCGGGTCTTGCGAGCAGTTCTTC.

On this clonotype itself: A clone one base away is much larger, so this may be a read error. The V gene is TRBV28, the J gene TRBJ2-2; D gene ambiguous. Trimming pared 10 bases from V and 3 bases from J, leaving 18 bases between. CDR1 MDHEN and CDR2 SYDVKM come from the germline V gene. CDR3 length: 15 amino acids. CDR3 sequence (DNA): TGTGCCACCACGCCGAGACCGACGCACACCGGGGAGCTGTTTTTT. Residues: CATTPRPTHTGELFF.

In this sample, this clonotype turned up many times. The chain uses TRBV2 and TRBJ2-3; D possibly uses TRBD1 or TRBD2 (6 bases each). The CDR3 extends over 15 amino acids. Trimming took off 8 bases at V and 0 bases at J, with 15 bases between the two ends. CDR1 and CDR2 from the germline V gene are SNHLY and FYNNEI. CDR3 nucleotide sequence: TGTGCCAGCGGGGGGCGGGATGGTAGCACAGATACGCAGTATTTT. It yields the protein CASGGRDGSTDTQYF.

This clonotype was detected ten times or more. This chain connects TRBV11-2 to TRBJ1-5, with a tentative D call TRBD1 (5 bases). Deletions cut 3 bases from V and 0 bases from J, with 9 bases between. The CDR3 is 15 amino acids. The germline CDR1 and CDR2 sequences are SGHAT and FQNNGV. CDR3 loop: CASSLRGDSNQPQHF. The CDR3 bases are TGTGCCAGCAGCTTGAGAGGGGATAGCAATCAGCCCCAGCATTTT.

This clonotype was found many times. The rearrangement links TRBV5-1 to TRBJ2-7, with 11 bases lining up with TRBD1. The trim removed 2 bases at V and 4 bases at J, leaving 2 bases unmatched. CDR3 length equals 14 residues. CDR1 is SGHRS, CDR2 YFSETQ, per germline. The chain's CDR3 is CASSFGTGGYEQYF. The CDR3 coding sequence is TGCGCCAGCAGCTTCGGGACAGGGGGGTACGAGCAGTACTTC. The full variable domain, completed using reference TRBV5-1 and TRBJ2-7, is KAGVTQTPRYLIKTRGQQVTLSCSPISGHRSVSWYQQTPGQGLQFLFEYFSETQRNKGNFPGRFSGRQFSNSRSEMNVSTLELGDSALYLCASSFGTGGYEQYFGPGTRLTVT.

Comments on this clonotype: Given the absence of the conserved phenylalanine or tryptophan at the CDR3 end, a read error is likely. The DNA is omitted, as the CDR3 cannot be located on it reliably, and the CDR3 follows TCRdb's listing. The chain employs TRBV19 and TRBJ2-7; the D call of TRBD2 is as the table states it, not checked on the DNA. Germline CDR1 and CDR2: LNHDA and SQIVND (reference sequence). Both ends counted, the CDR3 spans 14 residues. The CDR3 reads CASSIFGPLRAVLI.

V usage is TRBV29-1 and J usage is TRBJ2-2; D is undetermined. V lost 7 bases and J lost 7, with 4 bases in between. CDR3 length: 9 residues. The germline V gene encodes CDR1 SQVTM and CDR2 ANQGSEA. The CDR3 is CSGNGELFF. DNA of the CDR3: TGCAGCGGCAACGGGGAGCTGTTTTTT.

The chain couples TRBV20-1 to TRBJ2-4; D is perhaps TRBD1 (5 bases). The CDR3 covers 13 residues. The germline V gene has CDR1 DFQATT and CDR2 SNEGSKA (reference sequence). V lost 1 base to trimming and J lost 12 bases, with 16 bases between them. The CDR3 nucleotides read TGCAGTGCTAGAGCGATCAGGGATTCCAATCAGTACTTC. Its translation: CSARAIRDSNQYF.

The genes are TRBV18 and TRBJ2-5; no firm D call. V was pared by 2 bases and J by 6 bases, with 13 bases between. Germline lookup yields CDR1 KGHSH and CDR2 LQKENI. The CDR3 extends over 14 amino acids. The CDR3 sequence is CASSPESSEKTQYF. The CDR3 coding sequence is TGTGCCAGCTCACCAGAGTCGAGTGAAAAGACCCAGTACTTC.

CDR3 in amino acids: CASSLKGTGADTQYF. As DNA, the CDR3 is TGTGCCAGCAGCTTAAAAGGGACAGGGGCAGATACGCAGTATTTT. The chain employs TRBV7-3 and TRBJ2-3; TRBD1 agrees at 10 bases. Germline lookup yields CDR1 SGHTA and CDR2 FQGTGA. The V segment lost 1 base and the J segment 4 bases; nucleotides outside the gene matches: 2. The CDR3 is 15 amino acids. The whole variable domain, filled in from reference TRBV7-3 and TRBJ2-3, reads GAGVSQTPSNKVTEKGKYVELRCDPISGHTALYWYRQSLGQGPEFLIYFQGTGAADDSGLPNDRFFAVRPEGSVSTLKIQRTERGDSAVYLCASSLKGTGADTQYFGPGTRLTVL.

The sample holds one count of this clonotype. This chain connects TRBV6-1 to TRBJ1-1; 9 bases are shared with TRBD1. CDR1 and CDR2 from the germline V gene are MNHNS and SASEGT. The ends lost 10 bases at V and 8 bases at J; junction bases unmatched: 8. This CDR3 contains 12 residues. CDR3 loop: CATEGTGREAFF. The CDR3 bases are TGTGCCACGGAGGGGACAGGGCGGGAAGCTTTCTTT.

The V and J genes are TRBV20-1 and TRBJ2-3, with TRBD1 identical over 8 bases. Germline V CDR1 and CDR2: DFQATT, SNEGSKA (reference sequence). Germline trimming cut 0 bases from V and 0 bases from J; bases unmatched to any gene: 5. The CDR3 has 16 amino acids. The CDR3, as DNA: TGCAGTGCTAGAGATCTAGGACAGGGAAGCACAGATACGCAGTATTTT. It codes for CSARDLGQGSTDTQYF.